This T cell receptor beta chain emerged from a study of PD-1 blockade in classical Hodgkin lymphoma. TCRdb's copy holds only in-frame clones and misses some; the assay was immunoSEQ multiplex PCR. The data contain 100,000 or so clones, more than 70% of them singletons. The time point denotes: cycle 4 day 1 (C4D1), after less than seven weeks of nivolumab. In every patient, relapse followed autologous stem cell transplantation, while exposure to brentuximab vedotin differed. Details on this clone: The antigen is undetermined.

General study findings and limits: Differences between repertoires have undefined causes, possibly disease activity or prior therapy. By C4D1, diversity of CD4+ TCRs had risen significantly, whereas that of CD8+ TCRs had not.

This specimen consisted of peripheral blood mononuclear cells (PBMCs), obtained before the fourth cycle of nivolumab. This sequence was found in a human donor with classical Hodgkin lymphoma.

CDR3 amino acids: CASFRDRSYYNEQFF. CDR3 in DNA: TGTGCCAGCTTCCGGGACAGGTCCTACTACAATGAGCAGTTCTTC. The chain carries TRBV2 and TRBJ2-1; 8 nucleotides match TRBD1. After removal of 8 bases from V and 3 bases from J, the junction contained 9 bases not matched to a gene. Germline V gene sequence: CDR1 SNHLY, CDR2 FYNNEI. This CDR3 has 15 amino acids. Drawing the rest from reference TRBV2 and TRBJ2-1, the complete variable domain is EPEVTQTPSHQVTQMGQEVILRCVPISNHLYFYWYRQILGQKVEFLVSFYNNEISEKSEIFDDQFSVERPDGSNFTLKIRSTKLEDSAMYFCASFRDRSYYNEQFFGPGTRLTVL.